Below, 18 T cell receptor beta chains from the same sample are listed, as sequenced in a study of T cell changes during pregnancy in multiple sclerosis. Sequencing was performed with immunoSEQ multiplex PCR; in TCRdb, only in-frame clones are kept and a portion is missing. Found here are approximately 53,000 clones, almost 95% of them singletons; the top ten hold around 0.73%. Sequenced here: CD4+ T cells from peripheral blood mononuclear cells, sampled in the third trimester of pregnancy. The origin of the receptors is a female donor with multiple sclerosis, enrolled in a pregnancy study.

The chain carries TRBV5-4 and TRBJ1-1, with TRBD1 as a possible D gene (6 bases). Trimming left V 3 bases short and J 1 base short, with 16 bases between. The CDR3 spans 16 residues. Germline V gene lookup returns CDR1 SGHNT and CDR2 YYREEE (reference sequence). CDR3 DNA sequence: TGTGCCAGCAGCTCCCTAAGACAGGTTAAGAACACTGAAGCTTTCTTT. Its protein is CASSSLRQVKNTEAFF.

The CDR3 DNA is TGTGCCAGCAGCCGACAGGGGGGTTTTGATGAGCAGTTCTTC. Protein product: CASSRQGGFDEQFF. The chain has TRBV7-2 and TRBJ2-1; TRBD1 agrees at 9 bases. V gave up 5 bases and J gave up 8 bases; unmatched junction bases: 7. Germline loops: CDR1 SGHTA, CDR2 FQGNSA. This CDR3 has 14 amino acids.

The rearrangement uses TRBV11-2 and TRBJ1-2, with 9 bases aligning to TRBD1. V dropped 5 bases and J dropped 5; count of bases not matched to a gene: 6. This CDR3 is 14 amino acids long. Germline-derived CDR1 and CDR2 are SGHAT and FQNNGV. The CDR3, as DNA: TGTGCCAGCAGCGCCCAGACAGGGGGTTATGGCTACACCTTC. This sequence encodes CASSAQTGGYGYTF.

This clone was seen a few times. The chain carries TRBV30 and TRBJ1-1; D ambiguous. There are 11 residues in the CDR3. V dropped 0 bases and J dropped 6 bases, with 5 bases sitting between them. Germline CDR1 is GTSNPN and CDR2 is SVGIG (reference sequence). CDR3 bases: TGTGCCTGGAGTGTACTAGCTGAAGCTTTCTTT. Its protein product is CAWSVLAEAFF.

This sequence joins TRBV19 and TRBJ2-1; 7 bases are shared with TRBD1. V was pared by 4 bases and J by 0 bases, with 9 bases of the junction left unmatched. Germline V CDR1 and CDR2: LNHDA, SQIVND (reference sequence). The CDR3 extends over 17 amino acids. DNA of the CDR3: TGTGCCAGTAGTAGAATCCTGACAGGGAGCTCCTACAATGAGCAGTTCTTC. Translated, it gives CASSRILTGSSYNEQFF.

The table lists this clone with a count of one. V and J are TRBV10-3 and TRBJ2-7, with 7 bases lining up with TRBD1. This CDR3 comprises 15 residues. Germline assignment: CDR1 ENHRY and CDR2 SYGVKD. V shed 10 bases, J shed 3 bases, and the junction held 15 bases outside the gene matches. DNA of the CDR3: TGTGCCACCAGACCCATTGCGACAGGGAACTACGAGCAGTACTTC. This sequence encodes CATRPIATGNYEQYF.

V and J are TRBV11-2 and TRBJ1-4; 7 bases fit TRBD1. The CDR3 has 15 amino acids. V shed 5 bases, J shed 3 bases, and the junction held 6 bases outside the gene matches. Germline assignment: CDR1 SGHAT and CDR2 FQNNGV. The CDR3 coding sequence is TGTGCCAGCAGCGCTTACAGGGGAGCTAATGAAAAACTGTTTTTT. Encoded protein: CASSAYRGANEKLFF. Complete variable domain (other parts from reference TRBV11-2 and TRBJ1-4): EAGVAQSPRYKIIEKRQSVAFWCNPISGHATLYWYQQILGQGPKLLIQFQNNGVVDDSQLPKDRFSAERLKGVDSTLKIQPAKLEDSAVYLCASSAYRGANEKLFFGSGTQLSVL.

This sequence joins TRBV28 and TRBJ2-5, with a weak D call TRBD2 (5 bases). Germline CDR1 and CDR2: MDHEN and SYDVKM. The CDR3 spans 10 residues. The V gene lost 6 bases and the J gene lost 7 bases, with 6 bases spanning the gap. This chain's CDR3 is CASSGGTQYF. CDR3 DNA: TGTGCCAGCAGCGGAGGGACCCAGTACTTC.

V gene TRBV2 combines with J gene TRBJ1-2; 7 bases fit TRBD1. CDR3 length: 15 residues. Germline values: CDR1 SNHLY, CDR2 FYNNEI. With 1 base clipped from V and 8 bases from J, the junction kept 10 bases outside the gene matches. CDR3 coding DNA: TGTGCCAGCAGTGAAGGGCTTACAGGGGCCTTCGGCTACACCTTC. This sequence encodes CASSEGLTGAFGYTF.

The chain recombines TRBV18 with TRBJ2-3; maybe TRBD2 (5 bases). Looked up from germline, CDR1 is KGHSH and CDR2 is LQKENI. The CDR3 runs to 16 residues. V was trimmed by 2 bases and J by 0 bases, leaving 12 bases between them. CDR3 bases: TGTGCCAGCTCACCAGTAGCGACTACTAGCACAGATACGCAGTATTTT. Its translation is CASSPVATTSTDTQYF.

The chain recombines TRBV19 with TRBJ1-5; tentatively, D is TRBD1 (5 bases). The CDR3 sequence is 12 residues long. Trimming left V 6 bases short and J 6 bases short, with 9 bases between. CDR1 is LNHDA and CDR2 is SQIVND in the germline V gene (reference sequence). The CDR3 loop reads CASRKQGQPQHF. The CDR3 region has the DNA TGTGCCAGTAGGAAGCAGGGTCAGCCCCAGCATTTT.

The V call is TRBV19, the J call TRBJ1-5, with D possibly TRBD1 on 6 matching bases. CDR1 and CDR2 (germline): LNHDA, SQIVND (reference sequence). Trimming stripped 5 bases from V and 6 bases from J, with 20 bases between. CDR3 length: 16 amino acids. As DNA, the CDR3 is TGTGCCAGTAGTGTATCAGGGGCTACAGTCCCTCAGCCCCAGCATTTT. Protein product: CASSVSGATVPQPQHF.

This clone was observed a single time. The chain links TRBV10-3 to TRBJ2-7; 8 nucleotides align to TRBD2. CDR3 length equals 16 residues. Germline CDR1 and CDR2: ENHRY and SYGVKD. Unmatched junction bases numbered 6, after V lost 0 bases and J lost 2 bases. In DNA form, the CDR3 reads TGTGCCATCAGTGAGTCCGGGGGGGCAGTCGCCTACGAGCAGTACTTC. This codes for CAISESGGAVAYEQYF.

V gene TRBV18 combines with J gene TRBJ2-1; 11 bases are shared with TRBD2. J gave up 0 bases and V 3 bases, and 10 bases lay outside the gene matches. Germline V gene data show CDR1 as KGHSH and CDR2 as LQKENI. The CDR3 extends over 19 amino acids. The CDR3 DNA reads TGTGCCAGCTCACCTTTACTAGCGGGGGCCTTGAGCTCCTACAATGAGCAGTTCTTC. Amino acid sequence: CASSPLLAGALSSYNEQFF. Variable domain in full (rest from reference TRBV18 and TRBJ2-1): NAGVMQNPRHLVRRRGQEARLRCSPMKGHSHVYWYRQLPEEGLKFMVYLQKENIIDESGMPKERFSAEFPKEGPSILRIQQVVRGDSAAYFCASSPLLAGALSSYNEQFFGPGTRLTVL.

This clone was recorded only once. This chain connects TRBV19 to TRBJ1-2; 9 positions match TRBD1. In germline, CDR1 is LNHDA, CDR2 SQIVND (reference sequence). Trimming removed 6 bases from V and 2 bases from J; junction bases left unmatched: 7. The CDR3 is 15 residues long. The CDR3 bases are TGTGCCAGTAGACATATTGGGACAGGGAACTATGGCTACACCTTC. It is translated as CASRHIGTGNYGYTF. Together with reference TRBV19 and TRBJ1-2, the CDR3 gives the full variable domain: DGGITQSPKYLFRKEGQNVTLSCEQNLNHDAMYWYRQDPGQGLRLIYYSQIVNDFQKGDIAEGYSVSREKKESFPLTVTSAQKNPTAFYLCASRHIGTGNYGYTFGSGTRLTVV.

This chain joins TRBV7-8 and TRBJ1-5; no firm D call. The length of the CDR3 is 13 residues. CDR1 is SGHVS, CDR2 FQNEAQ, per germline. The germline V and J ends were trimmed by 4 bases and 0 bases, with 4 bases remaining between them. CDR3 region: CASSSNSNQPQHF. The CDR3 bases are TGTGCCAGCAGCTCAAATAGCAATCAGCCCCAGCATTTT.

The V gene is TRBV18, the J gene TRBJ2-1, with 10 bases that match TRBD1. The CDR3 covers 13 residues. V lost 4 bases and J lost 10; bases outside the gene matches: 4. Germline CDR1 is KGHSH and CDR2 is LQKENI. The DNA of the CDR3 is TGTGCCAGCTCACTACAGGACAGGGGGGAGCAGTTCTTC. This sequence encodes CASSLQDRGEQFF.

V is TRBV30 and J is TRBJ2-1; the match to TRBD2 covers 8 bases. Losses at the gene ends were 3 bases for V and 9 bases for J; bases not matched to a gene: 10. CDR1 GTSNPN and CDR2 SVGIG come from the germline V gene (reference sequence). The CDR3 is 14 residues long. CDR3 sequence (DNA): TGTGCCTGGAGCCAAACGGGGGGGCCCACTGAGCAGTTCTTC. This gives the protein CAWSQTGGPTEQFF.